A selection of T cell receptor beta chains follows, all from one sample in a study of shared clonotypes between healthy human individuals. Only in-frame clones appear in the TCRdb table, and some are missing; sequencing was by immunoSEQ multiplex PCR. The sample records about 510,000 clones, roughly 79% being singletons. Sequencing was carried out using PBMCs. These receptors came from a woman in her thirties or forties in good health. Some clones in this sample may be carry-over from other donors' samples. Both conserved end residues are part of each CDR3.

>TRBJ2-7|TRBV18
CASSPVSGRKYEQYF
>TRBJ2-5|TRBV7-9
CASSPGGQIQETQYF
>TRBJ2-1|TRBV6-5
CASRIGDNEQFF
>TRBJ1-2|TRBV28
CASMSSGVYGYTF
>TRBJ2-7|TRBV4-3
CASSLGQGTYEQYF
>TRBJ2-3|TRBV6-4
CASSGTLSAGGTDTQYF
>TRBJ1-4|TRBV27
CASSSWSGEKLFF
>TRBJ2-1|TRBV9
CASSVTGTSGSFYNEQFF
>TRBJ2-3|TRBV5-1
CASSLGALGDTQYF
>TRBJ2-2|TRBV7-3
CASSLQAGPPGELFF
>TRBJ1-4|TRBV10-2
CASSESGQGGEKLFF
>TRBJ1-1|TRBV5-6
CASSMGQEFEAFF
>TRBJ2-7|TRBV7-6
CASSLGTSGGGYEQYF
>TRBJ2-2|TRBV27
CASSKSSTNTGELFF
>TRBJ2-7|TRBV9
CASSVGLAGAGYYEQYF
>TRBJ2-7|TRBV4-1
CASSQDRGTREQYF
>TRBJ2-1|TRBV9
CASSVSGRARIGEQFF
>TRBJ2-5|TRBV6-5
CASSYSGQGAFQTQYF
>TRBJ1-1|TRBV18
CASSPRGENTEAFF
>TRBJ2-7|TRBV5-8
CASSLKGDRGSDKQYF
>TRBJ1-4|TRBV5-1
CASSLVSGATNEKLFF
>TRBJ2-7|TRBV28
CASSLGSDTYEQYF
>TRBJ2-2|TRBV7-6
CASSSTGGSNTGELFF
>TRBJ1-2|TRBV28
CASSSGNPNYGYTF
>TRBJ2-1|TRBV19
CASSKTGSRYNEQFF
>TRBJ1-1|TRBV10-3
CAISQYGGNTEAFF
>TRBJ2-1|TRBV28
CASSFSSARDEQFF
>TRBJ2-5|TRBV11-2
CASSSHGSQETQYF
>TRBJ2-7|TRBV6-5
CASSYSQVCYEQYF
>TRBJ2-1|TRBV19
CASSVKIQKYNEQFF
>TRBJ2-3|TRBV7-2
CASSLSLGTDTQYF
>TRBJ1-1|TRBV6-1
CASSQASPNTEAFF
>TRBJ2-1|TRBV2
CASSDPAPNEQFF
>TRBJ2-7|TRBV11-2
CASSLQPRSEYEQYF
>TRBJ2-2|TRBV5-5
CASSPGHSNTGELFF
>TRBJ1-1|TRBV27
CASSPRGGTEAFF
>TRBJ1-4|TRBV25-1
CASSDAGSNEKLFF
>TRBJ2-1|TRBV16
CASSQSGLAGVSNEQFF
>TRBJ2-7|TRBV6-1
CASRTEGDQQYF
>TRBJ2-1|TRBV6-4
CASSETGSKAEQFF
>TRBJ1-4|TRBV28
CASAPAGGNEKLFF
>TRBJ2-1|TRBV7-2
CASSLEMRSYNEQFF
>TRBJ1-1|TRBV13
CASSTAVAREAFF
>TRBJ1-5|TRBV28
CASSPRGQAYQPQHF
>TRBJ1-1|TRBV28
CASHRGTEAFF
>TRBJ2-3|TRBV15
CATSRDRSSGTDTQYF